This TCR beta chain was captured by sequencing in a study of blood T cells in healthy people across ages. Study results and limitations: Across the age range, TCR beta diversity per million T cells fell in a roughly linear way. In long-lived donors, naive CD4+ cell counts and diversity exceeded those of aged donors.

At least ten counts were recorded for this clonotype. As yet, its antigen is unknown. A J-beta primer mix and a sample-barcoded 5' primer were used in a second PCR of about 7 to 11 cycles. Sequencing recovered at least 2.5 million CDR3-containing paired-end reads from each sample. MiXCR, applied by TCRdb to the 5' RACE reads, yields one record per CDR3 protein. This table has 780,000 or so distinct CDR3 sequences, about 55% appearing once. V lost 7 bases, J lost 3 bases, and 16 bases lay in between. Germline values: CDR1 SQVTM, CDR2 ANQGSEA. CDR3 length equals 13 residues. Isolation per sample recovered at least 6 million PBMCs.

V usage is TRBV29-1 and J usage is TRBJ2-7; possible D gene TRBD1, 6 bases. The sample comprised blood. The sequence derives from a man older than 75 in good health. The CDR3 DNA follows: TGCAGCGCGTCAGGGGCAGGGGACTACGAGCAGTACTTC. It encodes CSASGAGDYEQYF.